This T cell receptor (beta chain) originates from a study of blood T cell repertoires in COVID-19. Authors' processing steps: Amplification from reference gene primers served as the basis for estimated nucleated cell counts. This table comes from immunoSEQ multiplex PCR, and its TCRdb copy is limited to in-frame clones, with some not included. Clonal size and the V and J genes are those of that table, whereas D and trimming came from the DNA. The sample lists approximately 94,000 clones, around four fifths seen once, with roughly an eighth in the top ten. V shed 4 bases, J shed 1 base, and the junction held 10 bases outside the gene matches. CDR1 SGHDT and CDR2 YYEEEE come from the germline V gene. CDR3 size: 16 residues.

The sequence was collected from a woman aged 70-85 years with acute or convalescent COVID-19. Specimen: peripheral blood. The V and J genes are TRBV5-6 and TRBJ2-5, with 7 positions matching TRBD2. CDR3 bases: TGTGCCAGCAGCGCCTATTCCGCTAGCGGCCAAGAGACCCAGTACTTC. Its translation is CASSAYSASGQETQYF.